The 2 T cell receptor beta chains below come from one sample, sequenced in a study of blood T cell repertoires in COVID-19. Assay used: immunoSEQ multiplex PCR; TCRdb lists only in-frame clones, some missing. This sample carries around 70,000 clones, 80% of them seen once, and the ten largest clones take around a sixth. Material for sequencing was peripheral blood. These receptors originate from a man in his sixties or seventies who had recovered from COVID-19.

This clone was recorded only once. The chain links TRBV5-6 to TRBJ1-4; D gene ambiguous. This CDR3 is built from 14 residues. V lost 4 bases, J lost 7 bases, and 14 bases lay in between. Looked up from germline, CDR1 is SGHDT and CDR2 is YYEEEE. In DNA form, the CDR3 reads TGTGCCAGCAGCCCTACACAAGACTCTGAAAAACTGTTTTTT. It is translated as CASSPTQDSEKLFF.

This sequence joins TRBV6-2 or TRBV6-3 and TRBJ2-7, with D maybe TRBD2 (6 bases). Germline V lookup: CDR1 MNHEY, CDR2 SVGEGT. V was shortened by 2 bases and J by 2 bases, with 13 bases between the two germline ends. This CDR3 is built from 15 residues. This CDR3 reads CASSYLREVPYEQYF. The CDR3 DNA is TGTGCCAGCAGTTACCTCAGGGAGGTTCCCTACGAGCAGTACTTC.